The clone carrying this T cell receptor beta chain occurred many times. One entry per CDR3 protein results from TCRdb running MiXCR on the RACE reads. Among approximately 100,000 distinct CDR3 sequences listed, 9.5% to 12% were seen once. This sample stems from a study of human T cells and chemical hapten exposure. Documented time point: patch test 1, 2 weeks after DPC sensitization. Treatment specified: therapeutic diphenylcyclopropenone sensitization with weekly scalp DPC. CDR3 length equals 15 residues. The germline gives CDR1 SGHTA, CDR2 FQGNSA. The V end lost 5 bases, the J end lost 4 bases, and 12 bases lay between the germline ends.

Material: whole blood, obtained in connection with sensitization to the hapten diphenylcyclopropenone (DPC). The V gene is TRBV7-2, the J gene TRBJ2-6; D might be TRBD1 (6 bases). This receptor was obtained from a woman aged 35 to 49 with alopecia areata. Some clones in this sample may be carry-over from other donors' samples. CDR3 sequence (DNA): TGTGCCAGCAGCCGCACAGGGTCGGGGGCCAACGTCCTGACTTTC. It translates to CASSRTGSGANVLTF.